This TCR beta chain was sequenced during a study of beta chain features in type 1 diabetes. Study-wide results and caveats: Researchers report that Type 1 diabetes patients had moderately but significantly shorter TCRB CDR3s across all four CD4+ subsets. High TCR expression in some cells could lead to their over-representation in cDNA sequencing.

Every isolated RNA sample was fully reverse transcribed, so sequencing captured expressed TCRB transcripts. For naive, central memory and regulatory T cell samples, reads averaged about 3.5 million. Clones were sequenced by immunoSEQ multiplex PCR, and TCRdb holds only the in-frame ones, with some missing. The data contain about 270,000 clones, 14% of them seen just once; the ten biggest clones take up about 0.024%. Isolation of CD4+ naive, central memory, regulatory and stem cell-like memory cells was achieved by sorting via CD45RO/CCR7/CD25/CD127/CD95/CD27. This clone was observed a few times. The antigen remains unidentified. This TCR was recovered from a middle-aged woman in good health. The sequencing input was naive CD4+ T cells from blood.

The CDR3 DNA reads as TGTGCCAGCAGCTTGGTCAGGGACTATGGCTACACCTTC. This sequence encodes CASSLVRDYGYTF. V gene TRBV5-6 combines with J gene TRBJ1-2; D possibly corresponds to TRBD1 (5 bases). Between the trimmed V and J ends, which lost 0 bases and 3 bases, there was a span of 6 bases. This CDR3 region has 13 residues. Germline V CDR1 and CDR2: SGHDT, YYEEEE.